The rows below give T cell receptor beta chains drawn from one sample of a study of CD8+ T cells in alopecia areata. Assay used: immunoSEQ multiplex PCR; TCRdb lists only in-frame clones, some missing. The sample lists about 120,000 clones; around 53% were seen once. The source material was CD4+ T cells sorted from blood, sampled at week 4, from a patient treated with tofacitinib. The receptor source for this set is a human donor with alopecia areata. CDR3s leave out the opening cysteine and the closing phenylalanine or tryptophan. Size values are once, few and many counts, or a class for expanded clones, and some rows have none.

CDR3 protein,V gene,clone size
ASSLGASGNTGELF,TRBV5-4,-
ASSELWYEQY,TRBV25-1,-
ASSPVAWNTEAF,TRBV18,-
ASRRADQPQH,TRBV19,once
ASSQQSFSGNTIY,TRBV2,few
ASRNADFRDTQY,TRBV19,-
SVEGAGGTYNEQF,TRBV29-1,-
ACSWTGGNQPQH,TRBV30,-
ASSGRGTTVPPV,TRBV2,-
ASSLGLPPREQY,TRBV5-1,-
ASSGGDSNQPQH,TRBV9,-
ASKVRLNQPQH,TRBV2,-
ASSRRTGVEEKLF,TRBV9,-
ASSEGPTGIQY,TRBV25-1,-
ASSLEREQF,TRBV5-1,-
ATKNDRGPSGANVLT,TRBV19,-
ASSKQAGVRDEQF,TRBV7-3,few
ASSKTGGMNTEAF,TRBV7-2,few
SVEEGSNIQY,TRBV29-1,few
ASSSTGLGAF,TRBV28,-
ASSVWGETEQF,TRBV25-1,once
ASSWSPNTGELF,TRBV11-3,-
ASRRINQPQH,TRBV2,-